This paragraph reports one T cell receptor beta chain. There are a few counts of this clonotype. The antigen this receptor binds is unknown. Per-base quality was not reported, and no clone a single base away is much larger than it. The V and J ends are trimmed by 10 bases and 2 bases, leaving 21 bases between them. As encoded in the germline V gene, CDR1 is ENHRY while CDR2 is SYGVKD. The CDR3 starts with the cysteine, ends with the phenylalanine, and has 15 residues. Only the CDR3 part of the read is kept: 45 bases, read in frame from the first base. The TCR beta CDR3 regions were amplified from the RNA transcripts. The first round of RT-PCR for the TCR CDR3 was performed with the HTBI primer set and the Qiagen OneStep RT-PCR kit. Libraries were constructed in a second round of multiplex PCR, after which size selection and purification were carried out. The libraries were sequenced on an Illumina HiSeq2000 using paired-end 100 bp reads. The authors processed their data as follows. SOAPnuke was used to process the raw data, with reads discarded if the reads contained adapters or uncalled bases, had a mean Phred below 15, or lacked an exact constant-primer or identifier match. COPE v1.2.5 was used to merge the high-quality paired reads, and each unique nucleotide sequence was defined as a clonotype. Clonotypes were aligned to IMGT TRBV, TRBD and TRBJ reference segments using MiTCR v1.1. Analysis was restricted to V-J combinations with a frequency above 0.0001, which covered approximately 99% of repertoires. The TCS score was defined as F50 (clonal expansion) divided by E x V (chaos), with BLOSUM62-based TCRdist calculated between CDR3 peptides within each V-J. Welch's t-statistics and random forest reduced approximately 520 V-J features to roughly 13, which were used in a naive Bayes classifier (R e1071). The similarity between thyroid and blood repertoires was quantified using the Morisita-Horn index. TCRdb redid the processing of the public reads, applying fastp at Q25 and MiXCR, and retained in-frame beta chains. For every CDR3 protein sequence, its rows merge into one entry that carries the most common genes and DNA. TCRdb assigned the V and J calls; the authors' analysis was not used. Here the sample has hundreds of thousands of distinct CDR3 sequences; roughly 37% occur a single time. Of the sample, about 9% is held by the ten largest clones.

These data originate in a study of T cells in Graves' hyperthyroidism and ophthalmopathy (dated by TCRdb to about 2019). General notes on the study: Peripheral blood samples were taken at initial diagnosis, before any treatment was given. TCR V-J signatures able to tell the groups apart were searched for in a discovery cohort of approximately 95 patients, of whom over 40 had Graves' ophthalmopathy and 57 had stable Graves' hyperthyroidism. Prospective prediction of ophthalmopathy was tested in an independent validation cohort of fewer than 20 hyperthyroidism patients and 17 patients who later progressed to ophthalmopathy. The approximately 100 discovery patients were randomly divided into training and test sets at a 7:3 ratio. The study also compared thyroid tissue and blood T-cell repertoires from a handful of Graves' hyperthyroidism patients. After blood sampling, hyperthyroidism patients were treated with methimazole at a starting dose of 30 mg daily, and ophthalmopathy patients were treated with high-dose intravenous methylprednisolone. The paper reports TCR Vbeta CDR3 sequencing of fewer than 150 peripheral blood samples: 40 or so ophthalmopathy, around 80 hyperthyroidism and around 17 progressor patients. Study-wide findings and limitations: No statistical method was used to fix the sample size in advance, and group allocation was not hidden from the investigators. Most expanded thyroid clonotypes (frequency above 0.001) were also found in blood, which suggests that blood repertoires may mirror thyroid immune responses. In validation, the model predicted progression to ophthalmopathy with over 60% sensitivity and 72.22% specificity, a median of 6.5 months before onset. Ophthalmopathy was separated from stable hyperthyroidism by a 13 V-J signature model, with 87.88% sensitivity and about 81% specificity obtained in cross-validation and 80%/75% obtained in testing.

A patient counted as having stable Graves' hyperthyroidism if no progression to ophthalmopathy occurred over 18 months of follow-up. The hyperthyroidism patients were between 18 and 65 years old and newly diagnosed, with a disease duration of less than 2 months. Any patient with an uncontrolled infection, another autoimmune disease, pregnancy or lactation was excluded. Clinical symptoms, serum thyroxine and TRAb, thyroid ultrasound, and orbital computed tomography formed the basis for the diagnoses. PBMCs were isolated from about 9 ml of fresh peripheral blood by Ficoll-Paque density gradient centrifugation. Trizol reagent was used to extract total RNA, and RNA quality was then checked on an Agilent 2100 Bioanalyzer.

Sequenced input: blood. This clonotype was obtained from a man between 18 and 35 years old with Graves' hyperthyroidism. The chain joins TRBV10-3 to TRBJ2-7; the D region is possibly TRBD1 or TRBD2, each matching across 5 bases. The bases read TGTGCCAGCAGCCGCGCCACTCGGGGCCCCTACGAGCAGTACTTC. This codes for CASSRATRGPYEQYF.